One T cell receptor beta chain is described in this entry. No antigen is known for it. V was trimmed by 5 bases and J by 2 bases, leaving 18 bases between them. Per the germline V gene, CDR1 is LNHDA and CDR2 is SQIVND (reference sequence). This CDR3 spans 16 amino acids. Thyroid surgery was performed in patients who had received no treatment beforehand. The sample belongs to a study of metastatic and nonmetastatic thyroid tumors. On the study more broadly: Repertoire comparison spanned blood and tumor or nodule tissue of malignant and benign thyroid patients.

General study results and limits: Significantly higher TCR beta diversity was reportedly seen in malignant thyroid tumors than benign nodules, in blood and tumor.

Per the study methods: The study took CDR3 differences across clinicopathological groups and made a distant-metastasis classifier for papillary thyroid cancer from them. TCRdb reanalyzed the PCR reads via MiXCR. The V and J calls were not made by the authors but by TCRdb's processing. The repertoire includes about 40,000 clones, about 15% of them detected once, and 9.9% sits in the top ten. The sequence derives from a female donor with papillary thyroid cancer or a benign thyroid nodule (not recorded which). Some clones in this sample may be carry-over from other donors' samples. This chain joins TRBV19 and TRBJ1-2; D unresolved. What was sequenced was tumor tissue. The CDR3 is CASSDFRTFPNYGYTF. For the CDR3, the DNA is TGTGCCAGTAGTGACTTCAGGACGTTTCCAAACTATGGCTACACCTTC.